The 20 T cell receptor beta chains below all came from one sample that was sequenced in a study of PD-1 blockade in classical Hodgkin lymphoma. Sequencing was performed with immunoSEQ multiplex PCR; in TCRdb, only in-frame clones are kept and a portion is missing. The sample has about 90,000 clones; around nine tenths are singletons. Time point described: cycle 4 day 1 (C4D1), after less than seven weeks of nivolumab. Every patient relapsed after autologous stem cell transplantation, and brentuximab vedotin exposure varied. The sequenced sample was peripheral blood mononuclear cells (PBMCs), obtained before the fourth cycle of nivolumab. These receptor sequences come from a human donor with classical Hodgkin lymphoma.

V gene TRBV9 combines with J gene TRBJ1-1, with 7 nucleotides matching TRBD1. Germline lookup yields CDR1 SGDLS and CDR2 YYNGEE. V was pared by 1 base and J by 0 bases, with 6 bases of the junction left unmatched. The CDR3 covers 16 residues. Here the CDR3 DNA reads TGTGCCAGCAGCGTAAGGTCAGGGGGATTGAACACTGAAGCTTTCTTT. Amino acids: CASSVRSGGLNTEAFF.

V usage is TRBV2 and J usage is TRBJ1-6, with TRBD1 matching over 7 bases. CDR1 is SNHLY, CDR2 FYNNEI, per germline. The CDR3 runs to 16 residues. The V segment lost 8 bases and the J segment 0 bases; nucleotides outside the gene matches: 7. The CDR3 bases are TGTGCCAGCGCGGACAGGTCGAGCTCCTATAATTCACCCCTCCACTTT. Translation gives CASADRSSSYNSPLHF.

This clone appeared a few times. J is TRBJ1-2 and V is TRBV11-2; D uncertain. V gave up 1 base and J gave up 7 bases, with 10 bases separating them. Germline loops: CDR1 SGHAT, CDR2 FQNNGV. This CDR3 region has 13 residues. Here the CDR3 reads CASSLGSWGGYTF. Written as DNA, the CDR3 is TGTGCCAGCAGCTTAGGGAGCTGGGGTGGCTACACCTTC.

The chain couples TRBV7-2 to TRBJ2-3; perhaps TRBD2 as D (5 bases). Between the trimmed V and J ends, which lost 1 base and 6 bases, there was a span of 11 bases. Looked up from germline, CDR1 is SGHTA and CDR2 is FQGNSA. The CDR3 extends over 14 amino acids. In DNA, the CDR3 is TGTGCCAGCAGCTTAGTAGGAGGACCGGATACGCAGTATTTT. Protein: CASSLVGGPDTQYF.

The chain links TRBV6-5 to TRBJ1-2; 7 nucleotides line up with TRBD1. The CDR3 covers 13 residues. J was trimmed by 5 bases and V by 6 bases; bases with no gene match: 6. Germline V gene data show CDR1 as MNHEY and CDR2 as SVGAGI. Here the CDR3 DNA reads TGTGCCAGCAGCAAGGACAGGCTGTATGGCTACACCTTC. Its protein is CASSKDRLYGYTF.

The chain combines TRBV5-1 with TRBJ2-7; 11 nucleotides match TRBD2. Germline V lookup: CDR1 SGHRS, CDR2 YFSETQ. The CDR3 is 17 amino acids. Trimming took 0 bases from V and 5 from J; bases not matched to a gene: 10. CDR3: CASSLETLAGGLNEQYF. The CDR3, as DNA: TGCGCCAGCAGCTTGGAGACCTTAGCGGGGGGGTTGAACGAGCAGTACTTC.

The J gene is TRBJ1-1, the V gene TRBV18; D remains unclear. V lost 4 bases and J 1 base, leaving 22 bases between the germline ends. Germline CDR1 reads KGHSH; CDR2 reads LQKENI. The CDR3 is 18 amino acids. CDR3: CASSQPLGLSLQNTEAFF. In nucleotides, the CDR3 is TGTGCCAGCTCACAACCCCTTGGGCTTTCCCTCCAGAACACTGAAGCTTTCTTT. Variable domain in full (rest from reference TRBV18 and TRBJ1-1): NAGVMQNPRHLVRRRGQEARLRCSPMKGHSHVYWYRQLPEEGLKFMVYLQKENIIDESGMPKERFSAEFPKEGPSILRIQQVVRGDSAAYFCASSQPLGLSLQNTEAFFGQGTRLTVV.

The rearrangement joins TRBV9 to TRBJ2-5, with 10 bases matching TRBD2. V was pared by 3 bases and J by 6 bases, with 5 bases of the junction left unmatched. Germline CDR1 and CDR2: SGDLS and YYNGEE. The CDR3 runs to 14 residues. CDR3 sequence (DNA): TGTGCCAGCAGCGCGAGCGGGGGGGCCCAGACCCAGTACTTC. It encodes CASSASGGAQTQYF.

This clone has a count of ten or more. The J gene is TRBJ1-4, the V gene TRBV7-6; D gene ambiguous. CDR1 is SGHVS, CDR2 FNYEAQ, per germline. This CDR3 has 15 amino acids. Trimming shortened V by 5 bases and J by 8 bases, and 18 bases separated the two germline ends. CDR3 protein: CASSPSDLLVEKLFF. In nucleotides, the CDR3 is TGTGCCAGCAGCCCTTCTGACCTACTCGTAGAAAAACTGTTTTTT.

CDR3 loop: CASSLAVVGAGTDTQYF. CDR3 DNA: TGTGCCAGCAGCTTAGCGGTTGTAGGGGCGGGCACAGATACGCAGTATTTT. The chain is built from TRBV7-8 and TRBJ2-3; a weak D match, TRBD1 (5 bases). V was pared by 0 bases and J by 1 base, with 14 bases between. The germline V gene encodes CDR1 SGHVS and CDR2 FQNEAQ. CDR3 length: 17 amino acids.

The V gene is TRBV6-6, the J gene TRBJ1-1; the D gene is possibly TRBD1 (5 bases). The CDR3 loop spans 14 amino acids. V shed 3 bases and J shed 5 bases, with 13 bases lying between them. The germline V gene encodes CDR1 MNHNY and CDR2 SVGAGI (reference sequence). The CDR3 spells CASSYSQGGTEAFF. The CDR3 DNA reads TGTGCCAGCAGTTATAGCCAGGGTGGGACTGAAGCTTTCTTT.

The CDR3 coding sequence is TGTGCCAGCAGCCTGGGGGGTTGGGCTTTCTTT. This sequence encodes CASSLGGWAFF. The chain employs TRBV5-6 and TRBJ1-1; D is possibly TRBD1 (5 bases). The CDR3 length is 11 residues. V was cut by 4 bases and J by 11 bases, with 12 bases left in between. Per the germline V gene, CDR1 is SGHDT and CDR2 is YYEEEE.

This sequence joins TRBV9 and TRBJ2-1; 10 bases are shared with TRBD2. The CDR3 covers 16 residues. Trimming took 4 bases from V and 0 from J; bases not matched to a gene: 4. Germline V gene lookup returns CDR1 SGDLS and CDR2 YYNGEE. CDR3 sequence reads: CASSPRTSGSYNEQFF. The CDR3 DNA reads TGTGCCAGCAGCCCTCGGACTAGCGGCTCCTACAATGAGCAGTTCTTC.

The chain uses TRBV7-7 and TRBJ2-5; possible D gene TRBD2, 7 bases. Germline V gives CDR1 SSHAT, CDR2 FNYEAQ (reference sequence). Trimming left V 3 bases short and J 5 bases short, with 13 bases between. The length of the CDR3 is 14 residues. The CDR3 coding sequence is TGTGCCAGCAGCTTGACGGGGGGCCTGGAGACCCAGTACTTC. Its protein product is CASSLTGGLETQYF.

The rearrangement joins TRBV2 to TRBJ1-4, with D tentatively TRBD1 (5 bases). The CDR3 runs 14 residues. The germline CDR1 and CDR2 sequences are SNHLY and FYNNEI. CDR3 DNA: TGTGCTTCCCGCAGGGAGGCAGGAAATGAAAAACTGTTTTTT. Protein: CASRREAGNEKLFF.

This sequence joins TRBV6-5 and TRBJ1-2; 8 nucleotides match TRBD1. The CDR3 consists of 14 residues. Germline V gives CDR1 MNHEY, CDR2 SVGAGI. Losses at the gene ends were 0 bases for V and 8 bases for J; bases not matched to a gene: 5. DNA of the CDR3: TGTGCCAGCAGTTACTCGGTCGGGACAGGCGGCTACACCTTC. It specifies CASSYSVGTGGYTF.

The chain combines TRBV4-3 with TRBJ1-5; D remains ambiguous. The V end was cut by 2 bases, the J end by 5 bases, with 10 bases between. The germline CDR1 and CDR2 sequences are LGHNA and YSLEER. The CDR3 is made up of 14 amino acids. The CDR3 region is CASSQRQDYQPQHF. The CDR3 DNA follows: TGCGCCAGCAGCCAAAGGCAGGACTATCAGCCCCAGCATTTT.

The chain employs TRBV4-1 and TRBJ2-5; D ambiguous. V shed 0 bases and J shed 5 bases, with 10 bases lying between them. CDR1 is MGHRA and CDR2 is YSYEKL in the germline V gene. The CDR3 sequence is 14 residues long. The CDR3 DNA is TGCGCCAGCAGCCAAGAACAGAACTACGAGACCCAGTACTTC. The encoded protein is CASSQEQNYETQYF.

The chain employs TRBV5-8 and TRBJ2-2; D may be TRBD1 (6 bases). The CDR3 runs 15 residues. Germline V gene data show CDR1 as SGHTS and CDR2 as YDEGEE. The V end was cut by 4 bases, the J end by 4 bases, with 14 bases between. CDR3 nucleotides: TGTGCCAGCAGCCTAACAGGGTCGGGCACCGGGGAGCTGTTTTTT. Its protein product is CASSLTGSGTGELFF.

The rearrangement links TRBV7-7 to TRBJ2-7, with D possibly TRBD1 on 7 matching bases. The germline V gene encodes CDR1 SSHAT and CDR2 FNYEAQ (reference sequence). Trimming removed 0 bases from V and 3 bases from J, with 18 bases in between. This CDR3 has 17 residues. The chain's CDR3 is CASSLAWTFRGDYEQYF. The CDR3 region has the DNA TGTGCCAGCAGCTTAGCTTGGACGTTCAGGGGGGACTACGAGCAGTACTTC.